These T cell receptor beta chains were read from a single sample in a study of OX40 agonist ivuxolimab in advanced cancers. Some clones are missing from TCRdb's copy, which holds only in-frame ones; the method was immunoSEQ multiplex PCR. This sample yields around 150,000 clones, of which 93% are seen a single time; 1% belongs to the top ten. The specimen comprised CD4+ or CD8+ T cells sorted from blood, sampled in a trial of the OX40 agonist ivuxolimab. These receptors were collected from an adult with an advanced solid tumor such as melanoma, head and neck, liver or kidney cancer. Each CDR3 is given with its conserved first and last residue. D genes are given only for firm matches.

. | TRBJ2-2 | 16 | TRBV27 | CASRVDGGLNTGELFF
TRBD1 | TRBJ1-1 | 14 | TRBV10-2 | CASSGQGAGTEAFF
. | TRBJ1-6 | 15 | TRBV9 | CASSVGDRFDSPLHF
. | TRBJ1-6 | 16 | TRBV18 | CASSPRNAGTNSPLHF
. | TRBJ2-1 | 15 | TRBV5-4 | CASSWGGALYNEQFF
. | TRBJ2-7 | 15 | TRBV27 | CASSLLRDTPYEQYF
. | TRBJ1-5 | 12 | TRBV6-5 | CASTGQRTDQHF
TRBD1 | TRBJ2-7 | 15 | TRBV6-6 | CASSEPGTAVYEQYF